Listed below are T cell receptor beta chains from one sample, sequenced in a study of cytomegalovirus exposure and HLA in healthy donors. TCRdb's table, derived via immunoSEQ multiplex PCR, lists solely in-frame clones and lacks some. The sample shows about 190,000 clones, around three quarters of them seen only once. The sample consisted of PBMCs. These receptors all come from a woman in her 30s in good health and CMV-seropositive. CDR3s include the opening cysteine and the closing phenylalanine or tryptophan. The D gene is left open where the match is weak. Expanded clones are given a class, and other clones once, few, many or no size at all.

clone size,V gene,CDR3 length,J gene,D gene,CDR3 DNA,CDR3 protein
NA,TRBV7-6,15,TRBJ2-7,TRBD2,TGTGCCAGCAGCTTGAGCCCCGGGACTAACTACGAGCAGTACTTC,CASSLSPGTNYEQYF
NA,TRBV6-1,15,TRBJ1-5,NA,TGTGCCAGCAGTGAAGCTCGAGAACTAAATCAGCCCCAGCATTTT,CASSEARELNQPQHF
NA,TRBV2,16,TRBJ2-3,TRBD2,TGTGCCAGCGTAGCCCTCGGCTGGGGGGGTACAGATACGCAGTATTTT,CASVALGWGGTDTQYF
NA,TRBV6-4,22,TRBJ2-2,TRBD2,TGTGCCAGCAGCGACCCGACAGGGACTAGCGGGGGAACCGGGGAGGACACCGGGGAGCTGTTTTTT,CASSDPTGTSGGTGEDTGELFF
NA,TRBV11-1,16,TRBJ2-2,NA,TGTGCCAGCAGCTTAGGAGGGAGACTCAGCGGCGGGGAGCTGTTTTTT,CASSLGGRLSGGELFF
NA,TRBV7-2,15,TRBJ1-2,NA,TGTGCCAGCAGCTTAATTATTCGGGGTAACTATGGCTACACCTTC,CASSLIIRGNYGYTF
NA,TRBV5-1,14,TRBJ2-3,NA,TGCGCCAGCAGCTTGTTCGGTAGCACAGATACGCAGTATTTT,CASSLFGSTDTQYF
NA,TRBV7-9,11,TRBJ1-3,NA,TGTTCCAGCAGCGAGAGAAACACCATATATTTT,CSSSERNTIYF
NA,TRBV28,15,TRBJ2-2,NA,TGTGCCAGCAGTCCCCAATTCGGGAGCACCGGGGAGCTGTTTTTT,CASSPQFGSTGELFF
NA,TRBV29-1,16,TRBJ1-2,NA,TGCAGCGTTCTAAGCCCCCAAGAGCGGGGCGGCTATGGCTACACCTTC,CSVLSPQERGGYGYTF
NA,TRBV5-4,15,TRBJ2-7,NA,TGTGCCAGCAGCCCGGGTGGGAGTAACCCCTACGAGCAGTACTTC,CASSPGGSNPYEQYF
NA,TRBV15,16,TRBJ1-5,NA,TGTGCCACCAGCAGGCAGGGACTCGAAAGCAATCAGCCCCAGCATTTT,CATSRQGLESNQPQHF
NA,TRBV19,12,TRBJ2-7,NA,TGTGCCAGTAGTATGGGACTTTCCGAGCAGTACTTC,CASSMGLSEQYF
NA,TRBV7-3,13,TRBJ2-1,NA,TGTGCCAGCAGCTTATATCAGGGGAATGAGCAGTTCTTC,CASSLYQGNEQFF
NA,TRBV15,13,TRBJ2-5,NA,TGTGCCACCAGCAGAGTAATTGAAGAGACCCAGTACTTC,CATSRVIEETQYF
NA,TRBV6-5,11,TRBJ2-7,TRBD1,TGTGCCAGCACTGACAGGGACGAGCAGTACTTC,CASTDRDEQYF
NA,TRBV6-6,15,TRBJ1-1,NA,TGTGCCAGCAGTTACTCTCGCAGGGGTGGTACTGAAGCTTTCTTT,CASSYSRRGGTEAFF
NA,TRBV29-1,12,TRBJ1-2,NA,TGCAGCACACGGGAGGGGGACAATGGCTACACCTTC,CSTREGDNGYTF
few,TRBV19,14,TRBJ2-2,TRBD1,TGTGCCAGTAGTACGGGACAGCCCACCGGGGAGCTGTTTTTT,CASSTGQPTGELFF
NA,TRBV19,14,TRBJ2-7,NA,TGTGCCAGTAGTCCGCGACAGCTCTCCTACGAGCAGTACTTC,CASSPRQLSYEQYF
NA,TRBV30,13,TRBJ2-7,NA,TGTGCCTGGAGTGTACCGGTCTCCTACGAGCAGTACTTC,CAWSVPVSYEQYF
NA,TRBV2,14,TRBJ2-1,TRBD1,TGTGCCAGCAGCGACCTCCGGGACAGTCGTGAGCAGTTCTTC,CASSDLRDSREQFF
NA,TRBV6-5,15,TRBJ2-1,TRBD2,TGTGCCAGCAGTTACTCAGACACTAGCGGGAGTGAGCAGTTCTTC,CASSYSDTSGSEQFF
NA,TRBV28,14,TRBJ2-3,TRBD2,TGTGCCAGCAGTCCGGGGGGTAGCACAGATACGCAGTATTTT,CASSPGGSTDTQYF
NA,TRBV29-1,15,TRBJ2-1,TRBD1,TGCAGCGTTGAAGAAGGGACAGGGGTCCACAATGAGCAGTTCTTC,CSVEEGTGVHNEQFF
NA,TRBV9,14,TRBJ2-2,NA,TGTGCCAGCAGCGTAGGGGGAGTTACCGGGGAGCTGTTTTTT,CASSVGGVTGELFF
NA,TRBV29-1,13,TRBJ2-1,TRBD1,TGCAGCGTTGCCGAGACAGGGGAGGATGAGCAGTTCTTC,CSVAETGEDEQFF
few,TRBV5-1,15,TRBJ2-5,NA,TGCGCCAGCACGGCGGGCGGCCCGGAGCAAGAGACCCAGTACTTC,CASTAGGPEQETQYF
NA,TRBV7-3,15,TRBJ2-7,TRBD1,TGTGCCAGCAGCCGACAAAGCGGGACAGGGTACGAGCAGTACTTC,CASSRQSGTGYEQYF
NA,TRBV7-2,15,TRBJ1-4,NA,TGTGCCAGCAGCCGCCACGGGAAAACTAATGAAAAACTGTTTTTT,CASSRHGKTNEKLFF
NA,TRBV5-1,16,TRBJ2-7,NA,TGCGCCAGCAGCACCCGGACAGAAAACTTACCCTACGAGCAGTACTTC,CASSTRTENLPYEQYF
NA,TRBV19,13,TRBJ2-2,TRBD1,TGTGCCAGTAGTACTCAGGGGGCCGGGGAGCTGTTTTTT,CASSTQGAGELFF
NA,TRBV5-1,16,TRBJ2-1,NA,TGCGCCAGCAGCAGTGCCCGACAGGGGAGGGACAATGAGCAGTTCTTC,CASSSARQGRDNEQFF
once,TRBV28,13,TRBJ1-6,NA,TGTGCCAGCATCCCCCAGGTTGATTCACCCCTCCACTTT,CASIPQVDSPLHF
once,TRBV4-1,15,TRBJ2-2,TRBD2,TGCGCCAGCAGCCAAGATGGAGCGGGAATCGGGGAGCTGTTTTTT,CASSQDGAGIGELFF
NA,TRBV12-5,18,TRBJ2-2,TRBD2,TGTGCTAGTGGGCCGACGAGACTAGCGGGAGGAGTGGCCGGGGAGCTGTTTTTT,CASGPTRLAGGVAGELFF
few,TRBV6-1,13,TRBJ2-5,NA,TGTGCCAGCAGTAGGGACAACCAAGAGACCCAGTACTTC,CASSRDNQETQYF
NA,TRBV14,14,TRBJ2-7,TRBD2,TGTGCCAGCAGCCAAGGACTAGCCAGCTACGAGCAGTACTTC,CASSQGLASYEQYF
NA,TRBV7-2,12,TRBJ2-7,NA,TGTGCCAGCAGCTTAGAGTTGGGGGCACAGTACTTC,CASSLELGAQYF
NA,TRBV11-3,13,TRBJ1-3,NA,TGTGCCAGCAGCTTATCCCTTGGAAACACCATATATTTT,CASSLSLGNTIYF
NA,TRBV28,16,TRBJ1-1,TRBD1,TGTGCCAGCAGTCTTGGACAGGGTTGGTCGAACACTGAAGCTTTCTTT,CASSLGQGWSNTEAFF
NA,TRBV9,16,TRBJ2-1,TRBD1,TGTGCCAGCAGCGTTGGGACAGGCGTTGAATACAATGAGCAGTTCTTC,CASSVGTGVEYNEQFF
NA,TRBV4-1,17,TRBJ2-3,TRBD2,TGCGCCAGCAGCCAAGAGGCGGCGGGAGGGCCAACAGATACGCAGTATTTT,CASSQEAAGGPTDTQYF